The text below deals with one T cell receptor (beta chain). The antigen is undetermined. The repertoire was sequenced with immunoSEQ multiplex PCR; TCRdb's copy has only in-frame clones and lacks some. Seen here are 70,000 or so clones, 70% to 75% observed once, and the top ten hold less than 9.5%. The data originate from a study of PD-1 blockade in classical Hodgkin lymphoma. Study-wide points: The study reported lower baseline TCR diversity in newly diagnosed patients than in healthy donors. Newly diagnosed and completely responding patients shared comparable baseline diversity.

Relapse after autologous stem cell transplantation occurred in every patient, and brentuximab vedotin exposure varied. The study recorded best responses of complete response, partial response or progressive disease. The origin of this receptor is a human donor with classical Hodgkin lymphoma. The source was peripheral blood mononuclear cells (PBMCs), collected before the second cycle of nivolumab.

The CDR3 region is CASSQDLTGGNSPLHF. Written as DNA, the CDR3 is TGTGCCAGCAGCCAAGATCTTACGGGGGGAAATTCACCCCTCCACTTT. The chain is built from TRBV4-2 and TRBJ1-6; tentatively, D is TRBD1 (5 bases). Germline-derived CDR1 and CDR2 are LGHNA and YNFKEQ. Trimming pared 0 bases from V and 7 bases from J, leaving 13 bases between. This CDR3 region has 16 residues.